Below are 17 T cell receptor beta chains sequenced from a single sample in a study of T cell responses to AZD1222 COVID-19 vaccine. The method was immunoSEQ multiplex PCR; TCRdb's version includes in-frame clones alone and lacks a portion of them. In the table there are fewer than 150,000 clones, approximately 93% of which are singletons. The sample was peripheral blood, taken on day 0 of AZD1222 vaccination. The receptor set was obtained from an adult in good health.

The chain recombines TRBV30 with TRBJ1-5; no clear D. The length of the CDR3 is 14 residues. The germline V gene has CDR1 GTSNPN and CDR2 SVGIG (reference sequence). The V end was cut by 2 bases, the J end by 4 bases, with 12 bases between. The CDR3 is CAWSSTVGNQPQHF. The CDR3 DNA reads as TGTGCCTGGAGTAGCACAGTCGGAAATCAGCCCCAGCATTTT.

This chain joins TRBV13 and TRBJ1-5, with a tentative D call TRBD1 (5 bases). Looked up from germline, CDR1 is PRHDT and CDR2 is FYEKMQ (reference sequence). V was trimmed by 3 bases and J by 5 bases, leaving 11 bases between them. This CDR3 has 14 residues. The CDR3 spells CASSLWGEDQPQHF. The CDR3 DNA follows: TGTGCCAGCAGCTTGTGGGGGGAAGATCAGCCCCAGCATTTT.

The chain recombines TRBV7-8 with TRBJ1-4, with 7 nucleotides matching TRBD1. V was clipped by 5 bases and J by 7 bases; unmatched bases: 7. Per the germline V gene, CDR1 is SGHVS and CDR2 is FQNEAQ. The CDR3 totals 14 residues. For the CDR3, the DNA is TGTGCCAGCAGCCGGGACAGAGATTCTGAAAAACTGTTTTTT. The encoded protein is CASSRDRDSEKLFF.

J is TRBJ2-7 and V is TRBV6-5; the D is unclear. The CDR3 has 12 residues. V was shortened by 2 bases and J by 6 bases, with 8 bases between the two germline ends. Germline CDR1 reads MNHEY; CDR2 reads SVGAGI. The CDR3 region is CASSYVASEQYF. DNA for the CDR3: TGTGCCAGCAGTTACGTGGCGTCCGAGCAGTACTTC.

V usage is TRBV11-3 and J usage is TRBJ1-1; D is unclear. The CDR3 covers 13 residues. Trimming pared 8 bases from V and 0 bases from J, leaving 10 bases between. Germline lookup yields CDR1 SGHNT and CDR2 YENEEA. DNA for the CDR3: TGTGCCAGCGGCGAGAACATGAACACTGAAGCTTTCTTT. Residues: CASGENMNTEAFF.

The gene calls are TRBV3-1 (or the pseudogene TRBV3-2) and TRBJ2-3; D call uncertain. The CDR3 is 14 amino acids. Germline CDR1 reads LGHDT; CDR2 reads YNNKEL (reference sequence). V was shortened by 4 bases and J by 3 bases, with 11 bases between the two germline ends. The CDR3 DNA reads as TGTGCCAGCAGCCCCATAGACTTAACAGATACGCAGTATTTT. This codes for CASSPIDLTDTQYF.

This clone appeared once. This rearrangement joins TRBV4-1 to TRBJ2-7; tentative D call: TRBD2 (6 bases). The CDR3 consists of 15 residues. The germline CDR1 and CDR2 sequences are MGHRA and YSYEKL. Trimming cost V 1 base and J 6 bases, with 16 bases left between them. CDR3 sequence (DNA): TGCGCCAGCAGCCAAGGCCCGGGACTCAATCCCGAGCAGTACTTC. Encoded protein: CASSQGPGLNPEQYF.

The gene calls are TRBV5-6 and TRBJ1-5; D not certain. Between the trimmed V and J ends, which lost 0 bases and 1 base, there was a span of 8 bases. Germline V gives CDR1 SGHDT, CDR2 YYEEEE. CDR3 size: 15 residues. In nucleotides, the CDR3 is TGTGCCAGCAGCTTGGAGGGCCGGAGCAATCAGCCCCAGCATTTT. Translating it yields CASSLEGRSNQPQHF.

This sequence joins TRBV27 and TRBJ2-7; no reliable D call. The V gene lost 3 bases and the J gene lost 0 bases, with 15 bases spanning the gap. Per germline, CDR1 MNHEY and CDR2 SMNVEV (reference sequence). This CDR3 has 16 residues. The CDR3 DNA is TGTGCCAGCAGTTTGGTAAAGGCGTTTGGCTCCTACGAGCAGTACTTC. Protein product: CASSLVKAFGSYEQYF.

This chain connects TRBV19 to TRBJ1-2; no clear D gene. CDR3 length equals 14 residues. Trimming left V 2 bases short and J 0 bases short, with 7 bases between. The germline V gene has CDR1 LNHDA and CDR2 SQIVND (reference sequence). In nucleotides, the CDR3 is TGTGCCAGTAGTATATCCCCGCCTAACTATGGCTACACCTTC. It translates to CASSISPPNYGYTF.

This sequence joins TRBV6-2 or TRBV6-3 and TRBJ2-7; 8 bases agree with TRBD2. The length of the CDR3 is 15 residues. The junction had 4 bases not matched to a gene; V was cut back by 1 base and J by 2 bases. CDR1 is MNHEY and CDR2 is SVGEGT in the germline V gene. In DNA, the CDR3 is TGTGCCAGCAGTTACTTGTTAGCGGGGACCTACGAGCAGTACTTC. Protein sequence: CASSYLLAGTYEQYF.

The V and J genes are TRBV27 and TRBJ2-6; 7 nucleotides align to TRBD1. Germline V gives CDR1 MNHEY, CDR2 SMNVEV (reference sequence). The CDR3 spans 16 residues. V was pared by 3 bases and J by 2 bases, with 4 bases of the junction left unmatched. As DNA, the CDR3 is TGTGCCAGCAGTTTTACAGGGGCCGCTGGGGCCAACGTCCTGACTTTC. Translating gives CASSFTGAAGANVLTF. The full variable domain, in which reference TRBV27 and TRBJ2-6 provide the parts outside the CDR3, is EAQVTQNPRYLITVTGKKLTVTCSQNMNHEYMSWYRQDPGLGLRQIYYSMNVEVTDKGDVPEGYKVSRKEKRNFPLILESPSPNQTSLYFCASSFTGAAGANVLTFGAGSRLTVL.

CDR3 sequence (DNA): TGTGCCAGTAGATCCCCCGGGACAGCTAGCAATCAGCCCCAGCATTTT. It is translated as CASRSPGTASNQPQHF. The V call is TRBV19, the J call TRBJ1-5; 7 bases are a match to TRBD1. The CDR3 consists of 16 residues. Per germline, CDR1 LNHDA and CDR2 SQIVND (reference sequence). V trimming: 6 bases; J trimming: 0 bases; junction bases outside the gene matches: 8.

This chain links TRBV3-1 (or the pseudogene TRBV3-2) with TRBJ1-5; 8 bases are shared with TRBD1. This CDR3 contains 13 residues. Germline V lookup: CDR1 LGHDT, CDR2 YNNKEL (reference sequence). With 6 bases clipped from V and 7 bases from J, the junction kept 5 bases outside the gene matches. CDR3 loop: CASSNTGGQPQHF. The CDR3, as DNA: TGTGCCAGCAGTAATACAGGGGGGCAGCCCCAGCATTTT.

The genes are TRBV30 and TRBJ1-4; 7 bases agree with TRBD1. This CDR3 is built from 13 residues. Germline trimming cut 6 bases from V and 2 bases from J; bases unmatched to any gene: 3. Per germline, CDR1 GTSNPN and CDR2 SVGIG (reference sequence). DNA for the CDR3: TGTGCCTGCCCGGGACAGACTAATGAAAAACTGTTTTTT. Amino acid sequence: CACPGQTNEKLFF.

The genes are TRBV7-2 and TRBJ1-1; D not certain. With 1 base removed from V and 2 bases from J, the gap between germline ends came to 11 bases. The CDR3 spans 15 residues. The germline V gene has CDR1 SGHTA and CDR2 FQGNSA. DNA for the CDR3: TGTGCCAGCAGCTTAGGAGGCTTCCCAAACACTGAAGCTTTCTTT. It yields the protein CASSLGGFPNTEAFF.

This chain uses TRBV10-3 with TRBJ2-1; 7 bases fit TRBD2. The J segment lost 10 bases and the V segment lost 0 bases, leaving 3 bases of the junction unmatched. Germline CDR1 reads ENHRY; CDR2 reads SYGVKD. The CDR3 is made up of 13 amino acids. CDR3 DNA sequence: TGTGCCATCAGTGAGTCCAGGGAGGGGGAGCAGTTCTTC. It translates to CAISESREGEQFF.